This entry is about one T cell receptor beta chain. Its antigen is unidentified. These data come from a study of follicular helper T cells after annual influenza vaccination. Study outcomes and limitations: Change in circulating plasmablasts correlated with ICOS+CD38+ cTfh clonality change. Just about 10-22% of cells analyzed had recovered productive TCRB sequences.

V shed 10 bases, J shed 2 bases, and the junction held 4 bases outside the gene matches. The CDR3 length is 14 residues. Germline CDR1 and CDR2: SNHLY and FYNNEI. The assay was immunoSEQ multiplex PCR, and TCRdb's table has in-frame clones only and misses some. The sample shows fewer than 8,000 clones, around 86% of them seen only once. Time point of the sample: 2015-2016 season, 7 days after influenza vaccination. Community-dwelling subjects without influenza vaccination in the prior 6 months were enrolled. Donors with HIV/AIDS, active malignancy, immunomodulators or active illness were excluded. The sample here was CXCR5- memory CD4+ T cells sorted from blood, taken 7 days after influenza vaccination. The gene calls are TRBV2 and TRBJ2-6; 8 nucleotides agree with TRBD1. The clonotype was recovered from an adult who received the influenza vaccine. CDR3 amino acids: CATGGRAGANVLTF. For the CDR3, the DNA is TGTGCCACAGGGGGCAGGGCTGGGGCCAACGTCCTGACTTTC. The variable domain in full, with the rest retrieved from reference TRBV2 and TRBJ2-6, is EPEVTQTPSHQVTQMGQEVILRCVPISNHLYFYWYRQILGQKVEFLVSFYNNEISEKSEIFDDQFSVERPDGSNFTLKIRSTKLEDSAMYFCATGGRAGANVLTFGAGSRLTVL.